This T cell receptor beta chain originates from a study of cytomegalovirus exposure and HLA in healthy donors. Notes on the study in general: The study reported that TCR beta sequences accurately predicted HLA-A and HLA-B alleles in most subjects. Follow-up analysis later connected one missense variant in DCLRE1C with trimming of TCR beta V- and J-genes.

On this clone: Its target is unknown.

Primers: 60 Vbeta forward and 13 Jbeta reverse. TCRdb's copy holds only in-frame clones and misses some; the assay was immunoSEQ multiplex PCR. The sample carries about 100,000 clones, more than 60% recorded once. The CDR3 runs 12 residues. The germline V gene encodes CDR1 LNHDA and CDR2 SQIVND (reference sequence). The trim removed 3 bases at V and 11 bases at J, leaving 1 base unmatched. Sequenced sample: PBMCs. The chain carries TRBV19 and TRBJ2-4; 10 nucleotides match TRBD1. The clonotype comes from a woman aged 18-30 years in good health and CMV-seropositive. The CDR3 reads CASSIGTGVQYF. CDR3 DNA sequence: TGTGCCAGTAGTATCGGGACAGGGGTTCAGTACTTC.